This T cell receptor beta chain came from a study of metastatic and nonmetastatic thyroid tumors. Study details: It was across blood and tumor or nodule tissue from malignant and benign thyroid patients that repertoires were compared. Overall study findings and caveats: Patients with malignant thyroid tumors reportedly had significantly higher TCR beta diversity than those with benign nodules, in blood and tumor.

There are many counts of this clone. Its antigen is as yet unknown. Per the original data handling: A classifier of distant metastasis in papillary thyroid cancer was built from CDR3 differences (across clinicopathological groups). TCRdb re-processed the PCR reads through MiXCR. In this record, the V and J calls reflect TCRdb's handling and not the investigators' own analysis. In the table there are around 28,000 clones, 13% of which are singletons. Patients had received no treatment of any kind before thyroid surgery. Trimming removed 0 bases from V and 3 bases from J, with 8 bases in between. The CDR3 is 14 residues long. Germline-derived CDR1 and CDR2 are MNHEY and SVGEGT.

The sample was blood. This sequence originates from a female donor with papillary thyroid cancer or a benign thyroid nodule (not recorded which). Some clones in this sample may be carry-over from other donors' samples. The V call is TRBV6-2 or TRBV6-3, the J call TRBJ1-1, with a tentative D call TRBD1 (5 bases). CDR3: CASSYSLTDTEAFF. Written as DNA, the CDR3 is TGTGCCAGCAGTTACTCGTTGACAGACACTGAAGCTTTCTTT.